Sequencing of this T cell receptor beta chain was carried out in a study of blood T cells in healthy people across ages. Study conclusions and caveats: TCR beta diversity per million T cells fell roughly linearly with age.

It was with a sample-barcoded 5' primer and a J-beta primer mix that a second PCR of about 6 to 12 cycles was run. A template-switch adaptor with 12 random nucleotides tagged each cDNA molecule. TCRdb reprocessed the 5' RACE reads with MiXCR, giving one entry per CDR3 protein. This repertoire shows some 1.5 million distinct CDR3 sequences, approximately 28% found once; its top ten account for 7.7%. Per the germline V gene, CDR1 is SGHRS and CDR2 is YFSETQ. V was shortened by 4 bases and J by 4 bases, with 14 bases between the two germline ends. This CDR3 is built from 14 residues. Turning to this clonotype: The antigen remains unidentified.

Isolated per sample were at least 6.5 million PBMCs. RNA extraction gave at least 5.5 micrograms of total RNA per sample. The TCR was taken from a woman in her twenties or thirties in good health. The chain combines TRBV5-1 with TRBJ2-5, with D possibly being TRBD2 (5 bases). The sequenced sample was blood. CDR3 in DNA: TGCGCCAGCAGCCCTTTAGCGAATGGAGAGACCCAGTACTTC. It translates to CASSPLANGETQYF.